These 13 T cell receptor beta chains came from one sample sequenced in a study of blood T cell repertoires in COVID-19. Measured with immunoSEQ multiplex PCR; TCRdb has only the in-frame clones, and not every one. The table shows tens of thousands of clones, with 86% occurring only once. Input material: peripheral blood. Receptors originate from a man aged 60-69 years with acute or convalescent COVID-19.

The chain carries TRBV11-2 and TRBJ1-2; 9 nucleotides line up with TRBD1. Germline V CDR1 and CDR2: SGHAT, FQNNGV. CDR3 length equals 14 residues. V lost 2 bases to trimming and J lost 8 bases; unmatched junction nucleotides: 6. The CDR3 loop reads CASSLSWDRDGYTF. The CDR3 nucleotides read TGTGCCAGCAGCTTATCTTGGGACAGGGACGGCTACACCTTC.

The chain couples TRBV11-1 to TRBJ2-7, with D tentatively TRBD2 (5 bases). CDR1 is SGHAT, CDR2 FQDESV, per germline (reference sequence). Trimming cost V 1 base and J 2 bases, with 6 bases left between them. The CDR3 is 13 residues long. The CDR3 DNA follows: TGTGCCAGCAGCTTAGGACTAACCTACGAGCAGTACTTC. This encodes CASSLGLTYEQYF.

The chain carries TRBV10-3 and TRBJ2-1, with TRBD2 matching over 8 bases. Germline V gives CDR1 ENHRY, CDR2 SYGVKD. The CDR3 totals 16 residues. J was trimmed by 0 bases and V by 2 bases; bases with no gene match: 3. The CDR3 region is CAISEGLASSYNEQFF. The CDR3 DNA sequence: TGTGCCATCAGTGAGGGACTAGCAAGCTCCTACAATGAGCAGTTCTTC.

This clone was seen only a few times. The chain joins TRBV6-5 to TRBJ2-7; 8 nucleotides line up with TRBD1. The ends lost 5 bases at V and 3 bases at J; junction bases unmatched: 9. The CDR3 consists of 15 residues. Germline CDR1 reads MNHEY; CDR2 reads SVGAGI. In DNA form, the CDR3 reads TGTGCCAGCAGTCGAGGGACAGGCAAAGACTACGAGCAGTACTTC. It yields the protein CASSRGTGKDYEQYF.

The chain uses TRBV10-3 and TRBJ1-1, with a possible D match to TRBD1 (6 bases). The ends were cut back, 9 bases at V and 0 bases at J, with 17 bases in the middle. Germline V gives CDR1 ENHRY, CDR2 SYGVKD. The CDR3 is 15 residues long. DNA of the CDR3: TGTGCCATGCAACAGGGTCAAGGCTTGAACACTGAAGCTTTCTTT. It specifies CAMQQGQGLNTEAFF.

The chain combines TRBV19 with TRBJ2-2; a possible D gene is TRBD2 (5 bases). V lost 2 bases and J lost 4, with 5 bases in between. CDR3 length: 13 amino acids. Per germline, CDR1 LNHDA and CDR2 SQIVND (reference sequence). The CDR3, as DNA: TGTGCCAGTAGTATACGGGGCACCGGGGAGCTGTTTTTT. Amino acids: CASSIRGTGELFF.

This chain joins TRBV19 and TRBJ1-1; 8 nucleotides agree with TRBD1. J was trimmed by 6 bases and V by 4 bases; bases with no gene match: 1. Looked up from germline, CDR1 is LNHDA and CDR2 is SQIVND (reference sequence). CDR3 size: 12 residues. The CDR3 DNA follows: TGTGCCAGTAGTAGGACAGGGTCTGAAGCTTTCTTT. It specifies CASSRTGSEAFF.

The V call is TRBV2, the J call TRBJ2-3, with 7 positions matching TRBD2. This CDR3 spans 15 amino acids. Germline-derived CDR1 and CDR2 are SNHLY and FYNNEI. Losses at the gene ends were 4 bases for V and 0 bases for J; bases not matched to a gene: 4. The CDR3 DNA follows: TGTGCCAGCAGTGGGTGGCGGGGGAGCACAGATACGCAGTATTTT. Translated: CASSGWRGSTDTQYF.

The chain couples TRBV7-2 to TRBJ2-7; TRBD2 matches 9 bases. Looked up from germline, CDR1 is SGHTA and CDR2 is FQGNSA. The J segment lost 0 bases and the V segment lost 5 bases, leaving 5 bases of the junction unmatched. The CDR3 sequence is 15 residues long. The DNA for the CDR3 is TGTGCCAGCAGCGAACCGGGACTAGCCTCCTACGAGCAGTACTTC. Translation: CASSEPGLASYEQYF.

The rearrangement links TRBV2 to TRBJ2-3; the D is unclear. The CDR3 sequence is 13 residues long. CDR1 and CDR2 (germline): SNHLY, FYNNEI. V was clipped by 6 bases and J by 1 base, with 8 bases between them. The CDR3 sequence is CASRLLGTDTQYF. Written as DNA, the CDR3 is TGTGCCAGCAGGCTACTGGGCACAGATACGCAGTATTTT. The full variable domain, with the rest looked up from reference TRBV2 and TRBJ2-3, is EPEVTQTPSHQVTQMGQEVILRCVPISNHLYFYWYRQILGQKVEFLVSFYNNEISEKSEIFDDQFSVERPDGSNFTLKIRSTKLEDSAMYFCASRLLGTDTQYFGPGTRLTVL.

The chain is built from TRBV9 and TRBJ1-3; D is unresolved. This CDR3 spans 15 amino acids. The V gene's germline CDR1 is SGDLS and CDR2 YYNGEE. Trimming removed 4 bases at V and 0 bases at J, with 11 bases between. The CDR3 region is CASSLGGVSGNTIYF. CDR3 coding DNA: TGTGCCAGCAGCCTGGGCGGGGTCTCTGGAAACACCATATATTTT.

This clone was detected only a few times. The chain is built from TRBV10-1 and TRBJ2-2, with 11 bases matching TRBD2. CDR1 is WNHNN, CDR2 SYGVQD, per germline (reference sequence). The trim removed 8 bases at V and 4 bases at J, leaving 3 bases unmatched. The CDR3 totals 14 residues. CDR3 DNA: TGCGCCAGCGGGACTAGCGGATCCACCGGGGAGCTGTTTTTT. Amino acid sequence: CASGTSGSTGELFF.

This clone was observed a few times. J is TRBJ1-3 and V is TRBV2, with a tentative D call TRBD1 (5 bases). The CDR3 has 13 residues. Germline values: CDR1 SNHLY, CDR2 FYNNEI. V lost 5 bases to trimming and J lost 4 bases, with 9 bases between them. The CDR3 sequence is CASSRGDGNTIYF. CDR3 in DNA: TGTGCCAGCAGTCGGGGGGACGGAAACACCATATATTTT. Full variable domain (remainder filled in from reference TRBV2 and TRBJ1-3): EPEVTQTPSHQVTQMGQEVILRCVPISNHLYFYWYRQILGQKVEFLVSFYNNEISEKSEIFDDQFSVERPDGSNFTLKIRSTKLEDSAMYFCASSRGDGNTIYFGEGSWLTVV.